This T cell receptor (beta chain) was recovered during a study of prognosis after radiotherapy for stage I lung cancer. A draw of 5 to 7 milliliters of peripheral blood took place at each of two time points. Study findings and constraints: A difference in TRBV and TRBJ gene usage was reportedly seen between patients with and without metastases. It is unknown whether the expanded TCR clones recognize the tumor.

Multiplex PCR in two rounds served to amplify TCR beta CDR3 from genomic DNA. TRBV and TRBJ genes each had their own specific primers in first-round PCR. TCRdb reprocessed the multiplex PCR reads via MiXCR and lists one record per CDR3 protein. The profile shows roughly 38,000 distinct CDR3 sequences, approximately 25% of them singletons. This clonotype was detected ten times or more. Its specificity is not known. CDR3 length: 13 amino acids. The V segment lost 3 bases and the J segment 5 bases; nucleotides outside the gene matches: 3. Germline V gene sequence: CDR1 KGHSH, CDR2 LQKENI. The receptor was derived from a donor aged 50 or older with non-small cell lung cancer. The chain has TRBV18 and TRBJ1-2; 7 bases agree with TRBD1. The specimen comprised PBMCs, sampled before or after stereotactic body radiation therapy (not recorded which). The CDR3 region has the DNA TGTGCCAGCTCACCGGGACAGCTATATGGCTACACCTTC. Protein sequence: CASSPGQLYGYTF.